This TCR beta chain was captured in a study of blood T cell repertoires in COVID-19. Study information: Sources were T cells, B-cell-depleted T cells, or PBMCs; the material itself was cDNA or gDNA.

Original handling: For nucleated cells, counts were estimated from reference gene primer amplification. TCRdb's table, derived via immunoSEQ multiplex PCR, lists solely in-frame clones and lacks some. The DNA gave D and trimming, while V, J and clone size come from that table. The sample has roughly 310,000 clones, roughly 90% seen once; the top ten hold under 3.5%. CDR3 length: 19 amino acids. Trimming left V 5 bases short and J 0 bases short, with 23 bases between. Germline lookup yields CDR1 LNHDA and CDR2 SQIVND (reference sequence). This clone was picked up a small number of times. This sequence was found in a woman under 40 with COVID-19, enrolled during active disease. The rearrangement links TRBV19 to TRBJ1-5, with a possible D match to TRBD1 (6 bases). Sequenced material: peripheral blood. CDR3 sequence: CASSDEGQGVYYSNQPQHF. The CDR3 region has the DNA TGTGCCAGTAGTGATGAGGGACAAGGTGTTTACTATAGCAATCAGCCCCAGCATTTT.